This TCR beta chain comes out of a study of early T cells in non-severe SARS-CoV-2 infection. The overall study: Chains from this unsorted whole-blood bulk RNA could not be paired.

V lost 8 bases to trimming and J lost 7 bases, with 18 bases between them. The CDR3 covers 13 residues. TCRdb recomputed calls from the 5' RACE reads with MiXCR, one row per CDR3 protein. The sample gives 70,000 or so distinct CDR3 sequences, around 10% of which show up once; 6.5% to 8.5% is in the top ten. The source material was whole blood, sampled at baseline. The sequence was collected from an adult who was a healthcare worker with PCR-confirmed SARS-CoV-2 infection or an uninfected control (not recorded which). The chain couples TRBV12-3 or TRBV12-4 to TRBJ2-7; D assignment may be TRBD1 or TRBD2 (5 bases each). The CDR3 here is CASRDGPTGEQYF. CDR3 in DNA: TGTGCCAGCCGGGACGGACCTACGGGGGAGCAGTACTTC.